This T cell receptor beta chain was recorded in a study of metastatic and nonmetastatic thyroid tumors. Study-level information: The authors compared repertoires across blood and tumor or nodule tissue from malignant and benign thyroid patients. General study findings and limits: Significantly greater TCR beta diversity was reportedly found in malignant thyroid tumors than in benign nodules (in blood and tumor).

V lost 5 bases and J 5 bases, leaving 19 bases between the germline ends. This CDR3 is built from 15 residues. Germline V gene sequence: CDR1 SGHRS, CDR2 YFSETQ. Treatment of any kind had been given to no patient before thyroid surgery. In this sample, this clone turned up many times. Its antigen remains unknown. TCRdb re-processed the PCR reads through MiXCR. The sample records roughly 45,000 clones, under 4% being singletons. This TCR came from a female donor with papillary thyroid cancer or a benign thyroid nodule (not recorded which). Some clones in this sample may be carry-over from other donors' samples. Sequencing input: blood. This sequence joins TRBV5-1 and TRBJ2-5, with D possibly called TRBD1 or TRBD2 (5 bases each). CDR3 sequence (DNA): TGCGCCAGCAGTCGATCCGGGACCCCCATTGAGACCCAGTACTTC. It specifies CASSRSGTPIETQYF.